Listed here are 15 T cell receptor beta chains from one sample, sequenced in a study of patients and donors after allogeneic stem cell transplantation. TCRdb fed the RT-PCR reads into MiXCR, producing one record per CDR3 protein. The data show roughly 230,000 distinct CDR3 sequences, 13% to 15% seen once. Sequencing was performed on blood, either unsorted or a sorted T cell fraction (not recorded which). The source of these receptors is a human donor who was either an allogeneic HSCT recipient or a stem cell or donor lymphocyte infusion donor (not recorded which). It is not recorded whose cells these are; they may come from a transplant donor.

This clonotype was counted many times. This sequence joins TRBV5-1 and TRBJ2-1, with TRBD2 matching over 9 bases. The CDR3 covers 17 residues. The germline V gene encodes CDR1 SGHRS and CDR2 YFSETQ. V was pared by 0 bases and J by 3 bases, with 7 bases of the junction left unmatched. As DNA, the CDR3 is TGCGCCAGCAGCTTGGGCCTTCTAGCGGGGAGCTACAATGAGCAGTTCTTC. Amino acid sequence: CASSLGLLAGSYNEQFF.

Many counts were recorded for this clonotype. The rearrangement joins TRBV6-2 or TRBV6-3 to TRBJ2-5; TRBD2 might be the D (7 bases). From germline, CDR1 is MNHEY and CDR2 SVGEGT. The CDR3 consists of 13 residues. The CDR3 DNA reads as TGTGTTGGCTCCGGGGGGCCTAAAGAGACCCAGTACTTC. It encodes CVGSGGPKETQYF.

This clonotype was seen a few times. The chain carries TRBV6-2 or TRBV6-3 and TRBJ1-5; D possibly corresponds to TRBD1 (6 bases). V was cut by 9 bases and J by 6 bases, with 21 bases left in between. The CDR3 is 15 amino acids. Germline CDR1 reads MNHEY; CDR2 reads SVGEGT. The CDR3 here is CASREPGQLSQPQHF. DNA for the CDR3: TGTGCCAGTCGTGAACCGGGACAATTAAGTCAGCCCCAGCATTTT.

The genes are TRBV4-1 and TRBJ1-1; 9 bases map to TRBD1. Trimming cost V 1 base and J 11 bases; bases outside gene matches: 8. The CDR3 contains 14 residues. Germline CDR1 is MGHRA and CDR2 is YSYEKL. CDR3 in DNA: TGCGCCAGCAGCCAAGCAGGACAGGGGAGGGTGGCTTTCTTT. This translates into CASSQAGQGRVAFF.

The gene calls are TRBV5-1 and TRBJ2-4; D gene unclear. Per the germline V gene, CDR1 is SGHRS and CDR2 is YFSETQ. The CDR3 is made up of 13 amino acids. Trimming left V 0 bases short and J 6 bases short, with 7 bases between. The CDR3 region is CASSLAGRNIQYF. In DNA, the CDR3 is TGCGCCAGCAGCTTGGCCGGCAGAAACATTCAGTACTTC.

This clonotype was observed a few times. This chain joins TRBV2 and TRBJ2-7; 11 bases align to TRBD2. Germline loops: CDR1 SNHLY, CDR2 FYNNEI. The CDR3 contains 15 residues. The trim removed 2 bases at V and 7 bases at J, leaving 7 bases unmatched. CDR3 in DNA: TGTGCCAGCAGTGAACTAGCGGGGGGTCTCGGGGAGCAGTACTTC. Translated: CASSELAGGLGEQYF.

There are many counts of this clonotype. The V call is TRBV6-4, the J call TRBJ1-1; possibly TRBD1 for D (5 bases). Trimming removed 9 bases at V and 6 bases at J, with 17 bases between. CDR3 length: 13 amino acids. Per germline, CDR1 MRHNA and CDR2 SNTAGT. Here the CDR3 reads CARRQTGNPEAFF. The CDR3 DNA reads TGTGCCAGACGACAGACTGGCAACCCTGAAGCTTTCTTT.

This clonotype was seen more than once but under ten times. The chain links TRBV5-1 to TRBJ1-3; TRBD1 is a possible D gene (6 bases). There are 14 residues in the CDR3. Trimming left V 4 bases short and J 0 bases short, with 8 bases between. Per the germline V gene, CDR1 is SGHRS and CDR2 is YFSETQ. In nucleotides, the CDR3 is TGCGCCAGCAGCGACAGGAGCTCTGGAAACACCATATATTTT. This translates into CASSDRSSGNTIYF.

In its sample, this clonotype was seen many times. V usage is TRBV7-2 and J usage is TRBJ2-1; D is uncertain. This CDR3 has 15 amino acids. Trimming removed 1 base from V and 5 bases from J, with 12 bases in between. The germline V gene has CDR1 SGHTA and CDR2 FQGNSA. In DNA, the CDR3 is TGTGCCAGCAGCTTAGAGCTCCGACCACACAATGAGCAGTTCTTC. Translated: CASSLELRPHNEQFF. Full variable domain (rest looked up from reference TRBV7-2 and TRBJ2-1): GAGVSQSPSNKVTEKGKDVELRCDPISGHTALYWYRQSLGQGLEFLIYFQGNSAPDKSGLPSDRFSAERTGGSVSTLTIQRTQQEDSAVYLCASSLELRPHNEQFFGPGTRLTVL.

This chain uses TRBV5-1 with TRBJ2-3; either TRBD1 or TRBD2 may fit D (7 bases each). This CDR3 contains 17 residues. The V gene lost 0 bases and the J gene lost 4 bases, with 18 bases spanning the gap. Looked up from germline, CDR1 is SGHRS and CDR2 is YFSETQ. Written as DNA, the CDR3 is TGCGCCAGCAGCTTGGCCCCTTCAGGGGGAGGGGCAGATACGCAGTATTTT. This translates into CASSLAPSGGGADTQYF.

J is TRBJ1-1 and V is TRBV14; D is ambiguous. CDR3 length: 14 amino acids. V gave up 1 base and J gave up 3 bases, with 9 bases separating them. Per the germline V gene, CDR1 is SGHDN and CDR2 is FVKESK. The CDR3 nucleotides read TGTGCCAGCAGCCAAGTTGCCGGGTACACTGAAGCTTTCTTT. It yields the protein CASSQVAGYTEAFF. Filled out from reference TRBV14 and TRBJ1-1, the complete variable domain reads EAGVTQFPSHSVIEKGQTVTLRCDPISGHDNLYWYRRVMGKEIKFLLHFVKESKQDESGMPNNRFLAERTGGTYSTLKVQPAELEDSGVYFCASSQVAGYTEAFFGQGTRLTVV.

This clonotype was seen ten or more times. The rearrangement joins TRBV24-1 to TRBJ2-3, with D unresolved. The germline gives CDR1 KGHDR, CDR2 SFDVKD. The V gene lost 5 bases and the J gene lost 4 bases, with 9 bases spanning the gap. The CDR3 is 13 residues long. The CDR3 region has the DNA TGTGCCACCAGTGCCCCGGCTCCAGATACGCAGTATTTT. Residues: CATSAPAPDTQYF.

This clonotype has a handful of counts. The CDR3 here is CASSSQTSGETQYF. CDR3 nucleotides: TGTGCCAGCAGTTCACAGACTTCAGGGGAGACCCAGTACTTC. The chain couples TRBV7-6 to TRBJ2-5; D perhaps matches TRBD1 (5 bases). The CDR3 length is 14 residues. CDR1 is SGHVS and CDR2 is FNYEAQ in the germline V gene. Deletions cut 6 bases from V and 5 bases from J, with 16 bases between.

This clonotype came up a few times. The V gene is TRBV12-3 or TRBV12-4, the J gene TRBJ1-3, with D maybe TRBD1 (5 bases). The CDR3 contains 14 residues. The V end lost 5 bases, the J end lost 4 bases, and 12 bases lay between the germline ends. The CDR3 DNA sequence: TGTGCCAGCAGTGCAGGGACGAACGGAAACACCATATATTTT. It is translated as CASSAGTNGNTIYF.

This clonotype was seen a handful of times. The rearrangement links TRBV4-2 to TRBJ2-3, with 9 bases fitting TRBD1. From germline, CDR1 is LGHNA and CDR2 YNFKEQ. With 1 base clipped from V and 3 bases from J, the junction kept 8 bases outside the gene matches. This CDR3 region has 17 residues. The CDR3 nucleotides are TGTGCCAGCAGCCAAGGGGGACAGGGATATGGAACAGATACGCAGTATTTT. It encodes CASSQGGQGYGTDTQYF.